This passage covers 31 T cell receptor beta chains from one sample sequenced in a study of blood T cell repertoires in COVID-19. Libraries were prepared by immunoSEQ multiplex PCR; TCRdb keeps only in-frame clonotypes and omits some of them. The sample holds 250,000 to 400,000 clones, 75% to 90% seen once. The sequenced material came from peripheral blood. Every receptor here comes from a woman in her 30s with COVID-19, enrolled during active disease.

The chain has TRBV6-5 and TRBJ1-5; 7 bases agree with TRBD1. Germline V gives CDR1 MNHEY, CDR2 SVGAGI. The CDR3 extends over 14 amino acids. V was clipped by 6 bases and J by 7 bases; unmatched bases: 9. Here the CDR3 DNA reads TGTGCCAGCAGGCCTCAAGGGGGCGGACAGCCCCAGCATTTT. Its protein product is CASRPQGGGQPQHF.

The chain couples TRBV19 to TRBJ1-4; the match to TRBD1 covers 9 bases. There are 14 residues in the CDR3. V was clipped by 5 bases and J by 10 bases; unmatched bases: 8. The V gene's germline CDR1 is LNHDA and CDR2 SQIVND (reference sequence). The CDR3 reads CASSFRDRVGKLFF. The CDR3 nucleotides are TGTGCCAGTAGTTTCCGGGACAGGGTAGGAAAACTGTTTTTT.

The chain has TRBV30 and TRBJ1-1; TRBD1 is a possible D gene (6 bases). The ends were cut back, 4 bases at V and 3 bases at J, with 15 bases in the middle. The CDR3 totals 14 residues. Per the germline V gene, CDR1 is GTSNPN and CDR2 is SVGIG (reference sequence). The CDR3 loop reads CAWKTGGAHTEAFF. CDR3 coding DNA: TGTGCCTGGAAAACGGGGGGGGCGCACACTGAAGCTTTCTTT.

The count of this clone is one. The chain is built from TRBV5-1 and TRBJ1-1; 7 positions agree with TRBD1. The CDR3 spans 14 residues. The V and J ends lost 4 bases and 4 bases, in that order; junction bases with no gene match: 7. From germline, CDR1 is SGHRS and CDR2 YFSETQ. The CDR3 spells CASSATTGATEAFF. The CDR3 DNA sequence: TGCGCCAGCAGCGCAACCACAGGGGCCACTGAAGCTTTCTTT.

This clone was detected once. The gene calls are TRBV27 and TRBJ2-3; 10 bases match TRBD2. From germline, CDR1 is MNHEY and CDR2 SMNVEV (reference sequence). The CDR3 covers 15 residues. The trim removed 4 bases at V and 1 base at J, leaving 2 bases unmatched. The CDR3 nucleotides read TGTGCCAGCAGTTACGGACTAGCGGGCACAGATACGCAGTATTTT. Translated: CASSYGLAGTDTQYF.

In its sample, this clone was seen once. The V call is TRBV28, the J call TRBJ2-1; 14 nucleotides align to TRBD2. The CDR3 contains 16 residues. Losses at the gene ends were 6 bases for V and 6 bases for J; bases not matched to a gene: 7. Per germline, CDR1 MDHEN and CDR2 SYDVKM. CDR3 DNA sequence: TGTGCCAGCAGGACTGGGACTAGCGGGAGCGGCAATGAGCAGTTCTTC. Protein: CASRTGTSGSGNEQFF.

V and J are TRBV6-5 and TRBJ1-6; unclear D gene. The CDR3 loop spans 15 amino acids. The germline V gene has CDR1 MNHEY and CDR2 SVGAGI. V lost 7 bases, J lost 8 bases, and 18 bases lay in between. In DNA form, the CDR3 reads TGTGCCAGCACCCCAGAAGGCGGCCTGGATTCACCCCTCCACTTT. This codes for CASTPEGGLDSPLHF.

The chain is built from TRBV5-6 and TRBJ2-1; TRBD2 matches at 11 bases. CDR1 SGHDT and CDR2 YYEEEE come from the germline V gene. J was trimmed by 1 base and V by 3 bases; bases with no gene match: 12. CDR3 size: 19 residues. The CDR3 nucleotides are TGTGCCAGCAGCTCTCCCGGGGTAGCGGGAGGGGTTTCCTACAATGAGCAGTTCTTC. Translating gives CASSSPGVAGGVSYNEQFF.

The gene calls are TRBV2 and TRBJ2-1; TRBD2 aligns across 7 bases. With V trimmed by 2 bases and J by 8 bases, 9 bases remained unmatched. This CDR3 region has 15 residues. Germline assignment: CDR1 SNHLY and CDR2 FYNNEI. The CDR3 reads CASSELGGRGDEQFF. Here the CDR3 DNA reads TGTGCCAGCAGTGAATTGGGGGGGAGAGGAGATGAGCAGTTCTTC.

The chain has TRBV27 and TRBJ2-3; 9 nucleotides line up with TRBD1. The CDR3 is made up of 20 amino acids. Looked up from germline, CDR1 is MNHEY and CDR2 is SMNVEV (reference sequence). V gave up 0 bases and J gave up 1 base; unmatched junction bases: 14. The CDR3 DNA sequence: TGTGCCAGCAGTTTATCGTATTGGGACAGGGTGAATTCTGGCACAGATACGCAGTATTTT. This gives the protein CASSLSYWDRVNSGTDTQYF.

This clone was detected only once. The chain combines TRBV7-3 with TRBJ2-1; 9 nucleotides match TRBD2. CDR1 is SGHTA, CDR2 FQGTGA, per germline. This CDR3 region has 14 residues. The V gene end was trimmed by 2 bases and the J gene end by 6 bases; junction bases not matched to a gene: 2. The CDR3 region is CASSLAGGSNEQFF. The CDR3, as DNA: TGTGCCAGCAGCTTAGCGGGAGGGTCCAATGAGCAGTTCTTC. The whole variable domain, remainder taken from reference TRBV7-3 and TRBJ2-1, is GAGVSQTPSNKVTEKGKYVELRCDPISGHTALYWYRQSLGQGPEFLIYFQGTGAADDSGLPNDRFFAVRPEGSVSTLKIQRTERGDSAVYLCASSLAGGSNEQFFGPGTRLTVL.

This clone was picked up one time. V gene TRBV30 combines with J gene TRBJ2-7; a weak D match, TRBD1 (5 bases). Germline V CDR1 and CDR2: GTSNPN, SVGIG (reference sequence). Trimming pared 4 bases from V and 0 bases from J, leaving 7 bases between. CDR3 length equals 12 residues. CDR3 DNA: TGTGCCTGGACTGACAGCTCCTACGAGCAGTACTTC. As protein: CAWTDSSYEQYF.

V is TRBV15 and J is TRBJ2-1; 10 bases fit TRBD2. V shed 3 bases, J shed 7 bases, and the junction held 9 bases outside the gene matches. This CDR3 has 16 residues. CDR1 is LNHNV, CDR2 YYDKDF, per germline (reference sequence). Here the CDR3 reads CATSSRTSGTLNEQFF. The CDR3 DNA sequence: TGTGCCACCAGCAGCCGTACTAGCGGGACTCTAAATGAGCAGTTCTTC.

The gene calls are TRBV5-4 and TRBJ1-1, with D possibly TRBD1 on 6 matching bases. This CDR3 comprises 15 residues. V shed 1 base and J shed 5 bases, with 15 bases lying between them. In germline, CDR1 is SGHNT, CDR2 YYREEE (reference sequence). The DNA of the CDR3 is TGTGCCAGCAGCTTGTACGGGGGGCCGCGTACTGAAGCTTTCTTT. Translated, it gives CASSLYGGPRTEAFF. Based on the CDR3 plus reference TRBV5-4 and TRBJ1-1, the full variable domain is ETGVTQSPTHLIKTRGQQVTLRCSSQSGHNTVSWYQQALGQGPQFIFQYYREEENGRGNFPPRFSGLQFPNYSSELNVNALELDDSALYLCASSLYGGPRTEAFFGQGTRLTVV.

This clone was recorded only once. This sequence joins TRBV3-1 (or the pseudogene TRBV3-2) and TRBJ1-1; D is possibly TRBD1 (6 bases). Germline V CDR1 and CDR2: LGHDT, YNNKEL (reference sequence). Trimming shortened V by 0 bases and J by 3 bases, and 11 bases separated the two germline ends. CDR3 length equals 15 residues. This chain's CDR3 is CASSQDPQGYTEAFF. CDR3 DNA: TGTGCCAGCAGCCAAGATCCCCAGGGGTACACTGAAGCTTTCTTT.

V usage is TRBV19 and J usage is TRBJ1-5; D remains unclear. The CDR3 loop spans 15 amino acids. Germline values: CDR1 LNHDA, CDR2 SQIVND (reference sequence). V lost 10 bases to trimming and J lost 0 bases, with 16 bases between them. The CDR3 here is CAIGRETYSNQPQHF. In nucleotides, the CDR3 is TGTGCCATAGGAAGGGAGACCTATAGCAATCAGCCCCAGCATTTT.

V and J are TRBV27 and TRBJ2-7, with D possibly TRBD1 on 5 matching bases. Germline-derived CDR1 and CDR2 are MNHEY and SMNVEV (reference sequence). This CDR3 has 15 residues. Trimming took off 3 bases at V and 4 bases at J, with 16 bases between the two ends. The CDR3: CASSLKGTGFYEQYF. CDR3 DNA: TGTGCCAGCAGTTTGAAAGGAACAGGCTTTTACGAGCAGTACTTC.

This clone was picked up many times. The chain carries TRBV9 and TRBJ2-1; 7 bases align to TRBD1. The CDR3 loop spans 15 amino acids. Per the germline V gene, CDR1 is SGDLS and CDR2 is YYNGEE. The V gene end was trimmed by 3 bases and the J gene end by 5 bases; junction bases not matched to a gene: 8. DNA for the CDR3: TGTGCCAGCAGCGACCCAAAGGGGGCAAACAATGAGCAGTTCTTC. This codes for CASSDPKGANNEQFF.

The chain recombines TRBV5-1 with TRBJ2-3; D uncertain. The V end lost 3 bases, the J end lost 0 bases, and 11 bases lay between the germline ends. The CDR3 has 15 amino acids. Germline-derived CDR1 and CDR2 are SGHRS and YFSETQ. The CDR3 here is CASSSLSASTDTQYF. The CDR3 DNA follows: TGCGCCAGCAGCTCCCTGAGTGCTAGCACAGATACGCAGTATTTT.

V is TRBV7-8 and J is TRBJ1-3; D possibly corresponds to TRBD1 (6 bases). CDR1 and CDR2 from the germline V gene are SGHVS and FQNEAQ. CDR3 length: 14 amino acids. V was shortened by 2 bases and J by 3 bases, with 8 bases between the two germline ends. The CDR3 bases are TGTGCCAGCAGCTTATCACAGGGTGGAAACACCATATATTTT. Protein product: CASSLSQGGNTIYF.

V usage is TRBV11-2 and J usage is TRBJ1-1; TRBD1 is a possible D gene (5 bases). V was clipped by 2 bases and J by 4 bases, with 17 bases between them. Germline assignment: CDR1 SGHAT and CDR2 FQNNGV. The CDR3 has 16 residues. The DNA for the CDR3 is TGTGCCAGCAGCTTAAGTGGCAGGGCTTCGAGCACTGAAGCTTTCTTT. This translates into CASSLSGRASSTEAFF.

As DNA, the CDR3 is TGTGCCAGCAGCTTTAGTAGCGAAGAGACCCAGTACTTC. This gives the protein CASSFSSEETQYF. The J gene is TRBJ2-5, the V gene TRBV11-2; TRBD2 might be the D (5 bases). V was clipped by 3 bases and J by 3 bases, with 8 bases between them. From germline, CDR1 is SGHAT and CDR2 FQNNGV. The CDR3 spans 13 residues.

As DNA, the CDR3 is TGTGCCAGCAGCAGGGACTCTCTCTACGAGCAGTACTTC. It translates to CASSRDSLYEQYF. The V gene is TRBV12-3 or TRBV12-4, the J gene TRBJ2-7; D might be TRBD2 (6 bases). The CDR3 loop spans 13 amino acids. V was clipped by 6 bases and J by 3 bases, with 12 bases between them.

The rearrangement uses TRBV29-1 and TRBJ2-3; D call uncertain. V gave up 4 bases and J gave up 4 bases, with 6 bases separating them. The CDR3 consists of 11 residues. CDR1 and CDR2 (germline): SQVTM, ANQGSEA. The DNA of the CDR3 is TGCAGCGTTGCCCCTTCAGATACGCAGTATTTT. Its translation: CSVAPSDTQYF.

The rearrangement uses TRBV28 and TRBJ1-3, with TRBD1 matching over 9 bases. The CDR3 covers 16 residues. Germline CDR1 and CDR2: MDHEN and SYDVKM. With 8 bases clipped from V and 0 bases from J, the junction kept 8 bases outside the gene matches. This CDR3 reads CASHRGPHVSGNTIYF. CDR3 nucleotides: TGTGCCAGCCACAGGGGGCCCCACGTCTCTGGAAACACCATATATTTT.

The chain uses TRBV6-6 and TRBJ1-3, with 9 bases identical to TRBD1. V lost 9 bases, J lost 4 bases, and 4 bases stayed unmatched. Germline-derived CDR1 and CDR2 are MNHNY and SVGAGI (reference sequence). The CDR3 length is 13 residues. The CDR3 is CASGTGPGNTIYF. CDR3 nucleotides: TGTGCCAGTGGGACAGGGCCGGGAAACACCATATATTTT.

The chain is built from TRBV19 and TRBJ1-2; 7 nucleotides agree with TRBD1. CDR1 LNHDA and CDR2 SQIVND come from the germline V gene (reference sequence). The CDR3 covers 13 residues. Germline trimming cut 9 bases from V and 0 bases from J; bases unmatched to any gene: 4. CDR3 region: CASGQVANYGYTF. CDR3 nucleotides: TGTGCCAGCGGACAGGTCGCTAACTATGGCTACACCTTC.

J is TRBJ2-7 and V is TRBV5-1; D is perhaps TRBD2 (6 bases). This CDR3 is 14 amino acids long. Germline-derived CDR1 and CDR2 are SGHRS and YFSETQ. V shed 0 bases and J shed 5 bases, with 12 bases lying between them. CDR3 residues: CASSLAGESNEQYF. In DNA form, the CDR3 reads TGCGCCAGCAGCTTGGCGGGAGAAAGTAACGAGCAGTACTTC. Supplemented by reference TRBV5-1 and TRBJ2-7, the full variable domain reads KAGVTQTPRYLIKTRGQQVTLSCSPISGHRSVSWYQQTPGQGLQFLFEYFSETQRNKGNFPGRFSGRQFSNSRSEMNVSTLELGDSALYLCASSLAGESNEQYFGPGTRLTVT.

This clone was detected once. This rearrangement joins TRBV29-1 to TRBJ2-2; 8 bases align to TRBD1. The CDR3 is 14 amino acids. Per germline, CDR1 SQVTM and CDR2 ANQGSEA. The trim removed 3 bases at V and 1 base at J, leaving 1 base unmatched. In DNA form, the CDR3 reads TGCAGCGTTGACGGGACAGGGAACACCGGGGAGCTGTTTTTT. Translated, it gives CSVDGTGNTGELFF.

The chain's CDR3 is CSVAGTIQGDTGELFF. The DNA of the CDR3 is TGCAGCGTTGCGGGGACCATACAGGGTGACACCGGGGAGCTGTTTTTT. The rearrangement links TRBV29-1 to TRBJ2-2, with D tentatively TRBD1 (6 bases). The length of the CDR3 is 16 residues. Per germline, CDR1 SQVTM and CDR2 ANQGSEA. V was cut by 4 bases and J by 3 bases, with 18 bases left in between.

The chain combines TRBV20-1 with TRBJ1-5, with 10 bases lining up with TRBD1. With V trimmed by 3 bases and J by 5 bases, 10 bases remained unmatched. Per the germline V gene, CDR1 is DFQATT and CDR2 is SNEGSKA (reference sequence). This CDR3 comprises 16 residues. The chain's CDR3 is CSASRQGAIGDQPQHF. The CDR3 coding sequence is TGCAGTGCTAGTAGACAGGGGGCCATCGGGGATCAGCCCCAGCATTTT.